These 23 T cell receptor beta chains came from one sample sequenced in a study of blood T cell repertoires in COVID-19. Data came from immunoSEQ multiplex PCR; TCRdb stores just in-frame clones and leaves some out. This table has about 430,000 clones, around nine tenths appearing once. The source material was PBMCs or T cells enriched from blood (not recorded which). The origin of the receptors is a woman aged 18-29 years who had been exposed to COVID-19.

This clone was picked up a small number of times. This rearrangement joins TRBV30 to TRBJ2-2; tentatively, D is TRBD2 (6 bases). The ends were cut back, 5 bases at V and 5 bases at J, with 15 bases in the middle. Germline V gene lookup returns CDR1 GTSNPN and CDR2 SVGIG (reference sequence). The CDR3 runs to 14 residues. The CDR3 DNA sequence: TGTGCCTGGGGGGGGACTGGCTGGACCGGGGAGCTGTTTTTT. It specifies CAWGGTGWTGELFF.

This clone occurred many times. This chain connects TRBV7-6 to TRBJ1-3; D ambiguous. The CDR3 runs to 13 residues. From germline, CDR1 is SGHVS and CDR2 FNYEAQ. Trimming stripped 5 bases from V and 4 bases from J, with 9 bases between. CDR3 region: CASSPFSGNTIYF. The DNA for the CDR3 is TGTGCCAGCAGCCCATTTTCCGGAAACACCATATATTTT.

The chain is built from TRBV7-2 and TRBJ2-7; 12 bases fit TRBD2. Germline V gene sequence: CDR1 SGHTA, CDR2 FQGNSA. The length of the CDR3 is 16 residues. The V and J ends lost 5 bases and 0 bases, in that order; junction bases with no gene match: 5. CDR3 region: CASSHWTSGASYEQYF. The CDR3 coding sequence is TGTGCCAGCAGCCACTGGACTAGCGGGGCCTCCTACGAGCAGTACTTC.

The rearrangement joins TRBV28 to TRBJ2-5; the D gene is possibly TRBD2 (6 bases). V lost 6 bases to trimming and J lost 4 bases, with 15 bases between them. CDR1 and CDR2 (germline): MDHEN, SYDVKM. The CDR3 spans 14 residues. The CDR3 region is CASSSAGGVETQYF. CDR3 coding DNA: TGTGCCAGCAGCTCCGCAGGAGGGGTAGAGACCCAGTACTTC.

This rearrangement joins TRBV28 to TRBJ2-2; the match to TRBD1 covers 7 bases. CDR1 is MDHEN and CDR2 is SYDVKM in the germline V gene. The CDR3 contains 16 residues. Trimming cost V 0 bases and J 3 bases; bases outside gene matches: 4. DNA of the CDR3: TGTGCCAGCAGTTTATGGAGGGGGCGCGACACCGGGGAGCTGTTTTTT. Translation: CASSLWRGRDTGELFF.

The chain employs TRBV4-1 and TRBJ2-1; 9 nucleotides agree with TRBD2. The V segment lost 1 base and the J segment 5 bases; nucleotides outside the gene matches: 9. In germline, CDR1 is MGHRA, CDR2 YSYEKL. The CDR3 runs to 17 residues. The CDR3 protein is CASSQVRAREGNNEQFF. The CDR3 DNA follows: TGCGCCAGCAGCCAAGTACGGGCGCGGGAGGGGAACAATGAGCAGTTCTTC.

The V call is TRBV29-1, the J call TRBJ2-2; D ambiguous. Germline V gene sequence: CDR1 SQVTM, CDR2 ANQGSEA. This CDR3 spans 13 amino acids. V dropped 3 bases and J dropped 2 bases, with 7 bases sitting between them. The CDR3 bases are TGCAGCGTTGAGGGCACAAACACCGGGGAGCTGTTTTTT. This codes for CSVEGTNTGELFF.

The chain employs TRBV7-8 and TRBJ2-7; the match to TRBD2 covers 7 bases. J lost 5 bases, V lost 4 bases, and 11 bases had no gene match. CDR1 is SGHVS, CDR2 FQNEAQ, per germline. CDR3 length equals 15 residues. This chain's CDR3 is CASSSLAAGRDEQYF. The CDR3 DNA is TGTGCCAGCAGCTCTCTAGCGGCGGGGAGGGACGAGCAGTACTTC.

The V call is TRBV10-1, the J call TRBJ2-3; tentatively, D is TRBD2 (5 bases). The V end lost 5 bases, the J end lost 4 bases, and 10 bases lay between the germline ends. The germline V gene encodes CDR1 WNHNN and CDR2 SYGVQD (reference sequence). The CDR3 length is 13 residues. This chain's CDR3 is CASSPRGADTQYF. The CDR3 DNA sequence: TGCGCCAGCAGTCCCCGGGGTGCAGATACGCAGTATTTT.

The chain employs TRBV6-4 and TRBJ2-2, with TRBD2 matching over 15 bases. The CDR3 consists of 17 residues. Trimming at V came to 6 bases and at J to 3 bases, leaving 5 bases not matched to a gene. The germline gives CDR1 MRHNA, CDR2 SNTAGT. Here the CDR3 DNA reads TGTGCCAGCAGCGGACTAGCGGGAGGGTTGGACACCGGGGAGCTGTTTTTT. Protein: CASSGLAGGLDTGELFF.

The J gene is TRBJ2-7, the V gene TRBV11-2; TRBD2 aligns across 11 bases. With V trimmed by 2 bases and J by 6 bases, 6 bases remained unmatched. The germline gives CDR1 SGHAT, CDR2 FQNNGV. The CDR3 contains 15 residues. The CDR3 loop reads CASSLRLAGGVEQYF. The CDR3 DNA reads TGTGCCAGCAGCTTAAGGCTAGCGGGAGGCGTCGAGCAGTACTTC.

The chain combines TRBV28 with TRBJ1-2; D not certain. The germline gives CDR1 MDHEN, CDR2 SYDVKM. The V end was cut by 2 bases, the J end by 8 bases, with 15 bases between. CDR3 length: 14 residues. The DNA for the CDR3 is TGTGCCAGCAGTTTACTCTACCCGATACGAGGCTACACCTTC. It specifies CASSLLYPIRGYTF.

V is TRBV5-1 and J is TRBJ2-1; TRBD2 aligns across 14 bases. Unmatched junction bases numbered 6, after V lost 5 bases and J lost 2 bases. This CDR3 contains 17 residues. The germline CDR1 and CDR2 sequences are SGHRS and YFSETQ. Here the CDR3 reads CASRTGTSGSAYNEQFF. As DNA, the CDR3 is TGCGCCAGCAGAACTGGGACTAGCGGGAGCGCCTACAATGAGCAGTTCTTC.

CDR3 DNA: TGTGCCAGCACCCTTGGGGGAGGGATTAACTATGGCTACACCTTC. Amino acids: CASTLGGGINYGYTF. The genes are TRBV11-2 and TRBJ1-2; TRBD1 is a possible D gene (5 bases). Trimming removed 7 bases from V and 1 base from J, with 16 bases in between. Germline V gene lookup returns CDR1 SGHAT and CDR2 FQNNGV. This CDR3 spans 15 amino acids.

This chain uses TRBV6-5 with TRBJ1-1, with a tentative D call TRBD1 (5 bases). V dropped 6 bases and J dropped 7 bases, with 18 bases sitting between them. The CDR3 totals 14 residues. Germline V gene lookup returns CDR1 MNHEY and CDR2 SVGAGI. The chain's CDR3 is CASRGLTVRVEAFF. In DNA, the CDR3 is TGTGCCAGCAGGGGTTTGACAGTTCGGGTTGAAGCTTTCTTT.

V and J are TRBV7-9 and TRBJ2-2; maybe TRBD2 (5 bases). The CDR3 loop spans 15 amino acids. Looked up from germline, CDR1 is SEHNR and CDR2 is FQNEAQ (reference sequence). Between the trimmed V and J ends, which lost 5 bases and 0 bases, there was a span of 10 bases. CDR3 in amino acids: CASSLRETNTGELFF. As DNA, the CDR3 is TGTGCCAGCAGCCTACGGGAAACGAACACCGGGGAGCTGTTTTTT.

The CDR3 region is CASSDHGTGTSYEQYF. The CDR3 nucleotides are TGTGCCAGCAGTGACCACGGGACAGGGACGTCCTACGAGCAGTACTTC. The chain joins TRBV25-1 to TRBJ2-7; 9 bases align to TRBD1. V was clipped by 3 bases and J by 1 base; unmatched bases: 7. Germline CDR1 reads MGHDK; CDR2 reads SYGVNS. The CDR3 length is 16 residues.

This chain uses TRBV19 with TRBJ1-4; TRBD1 might be the D (5 bases). This CDR3 region has 15 residues. Germline loops: CDR1 LNHDA, CDR2 SQIVND (reference sequence). V lost 10 bases and J lost 6, with 21 bases in between. DNA of the CDR3: TGTGCCAACCACTCTGGGACTCCTACCGATGAAAAACTGTTTTTT. This encodes CANHSGTPTDEKLFF.

The chain recombines TRBV9 with TRBJ2-7; a possible D gene is TRBD2 (6 bases). Germline V gene lookup returns CDR1 SGDLS and CDR2 YYNGEE. The CDR3 sequence is 14 residues long. V was trimmed by 0 bases and J by 6 bases, leaving 13 bases between them. The CDR3 is CASSVDLSGGEQYF. In DNA form, the CDR3 reads TGTGCCAGCAGCGTAGATCTTTCCGGGGGCGAGCAGTACTTC. Full variable domain (remainder filled in from reference TRBV9 and TRBJ2-7): DSGVTQTPKHLITATGQRVTLRCSPRSGDLSVYWYQQSLDQGLQFLIQYYNGEERAKGNILERFSAQQFPDLHSELNLSSLELGDSALYFCASSVDLSGGEQYFGPGTRLTVT.

This chain joins TRBV6-5 and TRBJ2-5; a possible D gene is TRBD1 (5 bases). Germline loops: CDR1 MNHEY, CDR2 SVGAGI. V shed 0 bases and J shed 5 bases, with 13 bases lying between them. CDR3 size: 15 residues. CDR3 in DNA: TGTGCCAGCAGTTACTCAATGCAGGGTTACGAGACCCAGTACTTC. It codes for CASSYSMQGYETQYF.

The chain links TRBV18 to TRBJ1-2, with 9 bases fitting TRBD1. Trimming removed 3 bases from V and 6 bases from J; junction bases left unmatched: 11. Germline loops: CDR1 KGHSH, CDR2 LQKENI. CDR3 length equals 16 residues. CDR3 DNA: TGTGCCAGCTCACCCAATTTCGAAACAGGGGGCCATGGCTACACCTTC. Translation gives CASSPNFETGGHGYTF.

This chain joins TRBV24-1 and TRBJ2-3; 10 bases are a match to TRBD2. The CDR3 is 17 amino acids. After removal of 9 bases from V and 0 bases from J, the junction contained 11 bases not matched to a gene. CDR1 is KGHDR and CDR2 is SFDVKD in the germline V gene. As DNA, the CDR3 is TGTGCCACCTGCTCAGCGGGAGGGGGCCATAGCACAGATACGCAGTATTTT. Encoded protein: CATCSAGGGHSTDTQYF.

The rearrangement links TRBV9 to TRBJ1-6; a possible D gene is TRBD1 (5 bases). V was pared by 0 bases and J by 7 bases, with 5 bases between. The germline CDR1 and CDR2 sequences are SGDLS and YYNGEE. The CDR3 sequence is 13 residues long. CDR3 region: CASSVEGNSPLHF. The CDR3 DNA is TGTGCCAGCAGCGTAGAGGGGAATTCACCCCTCCACTTT.